This TCR beta chain originates from a study of T cell responses to AZD1222 COVID-19 vaccine. Findings of the study overall: Sampling that yielded the repertoires occurred only after the peak T cell response. Vaccination with two AZD1222 doses was followed by a rise in Spike-specific TCR breadth and depth.

Measured with immunoSEQ multiplex PCR; TCRdb has only the in-frame clones, and not every one. The sample includes under 35,000 clones, around 84% seen only once; the top ten take 8% to 13%. Germline CDR1 reads MDHEN; CDR2 reads SYDVKM. Trimming took 6 bases from V and 0 from J, leaving 8 bases between them. The CDR3 totals 13 residues. Second-dose intervals of approximately 4 or approximately 12 weeks were pooled. Worth noting for this clone: Its antigen is currently unknown.

This clonotype was sampled from an adult who received the AZD1222 COVID-19 vaccine. The chain links TRBV28 to TRBJ1-1; D is undetermined. The sample consisted of peripheral blood, taken 28 days after the second AZD1222 dose. DNA for the CDR3: TGTGCCAGCAGCCCCGCTATGAACACTGAAGCTTTCTTT. Translated: CASSPAMNTEAFF.